Following are 8 T cell receptor beta chains from one sample sequenced in a study of blood T cell repertoires in COVID-19. The assay was immunoSEQ multiplex PCR, and TCRdb's table has in-frame clones only and misses some. The sample carries 85,000 to 120,000 clones, over 65% recorded once. What was sequenced was peripheral blood. These TCRs come from a human donor in a cohort sampled during active COVID-19.

The chain recombines TRBV27 with TRBJ1-3; no clear D. This CDR3 has 16 residues. Germline CDR1 reads MNHEY; CDR2 reads SMNVEV (reference sequence). Trimming shortened V by 3 bases and J by 0 bases, and 12 bases separated the two germline ends. CDR3 in amino acids: CASSLRQPLSGNTIYF. The CDR3 DNA sequence: TGTGCCAGCAGTTTGAGGCAGCCGCTCTCTGGAAACACCATATATTTT.

The sample holds a few counts of this clone. The CDR3 is CASSPEGRGGYTF. The CDR3 bases are TGTGCCAGCAGTCCCGAGGGGAGGGGCGGCTACACCTTC. The chain couples TRBV6-6 to TRBJ1-2, with TRBD1 as a possible D gene (5 bases). The CDR3 is made up of 13 amino acids. CDR1 and CDR2 from the germline V gene are MNHNY and SVGAGI (reference sequence). The V and J ends lost 5 bases and 8 bases respectively, with 15 bases between them.

The chain is built from TRBV5-6 and TRBJ1-2; D remains unclear. The CDR3 has 13 amino acids. Germline loops: CDR1 SGHDT, CDR2 YYEEEE. V gave up 5 bases and J gave up 7 bases, with 15 bases separating them. CDR3: CASSSDLEGGYTF. For the CDR3, the DNA is TGTGCCAGCAGTTCGGACTTGGAGGGTGGCTACACCTTC.

The chain is built from TRBV7-9 and TRBJ1-1; D gene unclear. V gave up 7 bases and J gave up 4 bases, with 19 bases separating them. Looked up from germline, CDR1 is SEHNR and CDR2 is FQNEAQ (reference sequence). CDR3 size: 15 residues. The CDR3 DNA follows: TGTGCCAGCACTCCGGGGAGTTGGGAGATCACTGAAGCTTTCTTT. As protein: CASTPGSWEITEAFF. Using reference TRBV7-9 and TRBJ1-1 for the parts outside the CDR3, the full variable domain is DTGVSQNPRHKITKRGQNVTFRCDPISEHNRLYWYRQTLGQGPEFLTYFQNEAQLEKSRLLSDRFSAERPKGSFSTLEIQRTEQGDSAMYLCASTPGSWEITEAFFGQGTRLTVV.

This clone was observed a few times. The rearrangement joins TRBV5-5 to TRBJ1-2; 7 nucleotides agree with TRBD1. Germline V gives CDR1 SGHKS, CDR2 YYEKEE (reference sequence). The V and J ends lost 0 bases and 7 bases, in that order; junction bases with no gene match: 6. This CDR3 is 14 amino acids long. The CDR3 spells CASSLAGAGGGYTF. The CDR3 DNA follows: TGTGCCAGCAGCTTGGCCGGGGCAGGGGGTGGCTACACCTTC.

The chain employs TRBV6-5 and TRBJ1-6; D unclear. This CDR3 comprises 14 residues. The germline gives CDR1 MNHEY, CDR2 SVGAGI. With 6 bases removed from V and 8 bases from J, the gap between germline ends came to 14 bases. CDR3 sequence reads: CASSPEGSDSPLHF. The CDR3 DNA is TGTGCCAGCAGCCCCGAGGGATCGGATTCACCCCTCCACTTT.

This chain links TRBV19 with TRBJ2-7; TRBD1 matches at 9 bases. CDR1 LNHDA and CDR2 SQIVND come from the germline V gene (reference sequence). CDR3 length equals 11 residues. V lost 6 bases to trimming and J lost 6 bases; unmatched junction nucleotides: 0. CDR3 nucleotides: TGTGCCAGTAGGGACAGGGGCGAGCAGTACTTC. As protein: CASRDRGEQYF.

The V and J genes are TRBV28 and TRBJ1-2; D possibly corresponds to TRBD1 (5 bases). V was shortened by 11 bases and J by 8 bases, with 18 bases between the two germline ends. This CDR3 region has 12 residues. Looked up from germline, CDR1 is MDHEN and CDR2 is SYDVKM. As DNA, the CDR3 is TGTGCCTTAGGGACTGGGCCGGGAGGCTACACCTTC. This sequence encodes CALGTGPGGYTF.